The 8 T cell receptor beta chains below all came from one sample that was sequenced in a study of CD8 T cells in Susac syndrome (dated by TCRdb to between 2018 and 2020). The library was obtained by the immunoSEQ multiplex PCR assay. RNA was extracted using the RNeasy kit, and roughly 0.5 to 1 microgram was reverse transcribed with random hexamers. TCRdb reprocessing: public reads trimmed at Q25 with fastp, clones called with MiXCR, in-frame beta chains kept. One record per CDR3 amino acid sequence lists the most common genes and DNA. For this sample there are about 140,000 distinct CDR3 sequences; over 85% appear just once. Jointly, the top ten make up around 0.29% of the sample. Sequenced sample: CD8+ T cells from PBMCs. The receptor set was obtained from a human donor in good health.

The chain is built from TRBV24-1 and TRBJ2-5, with D tentatively TRBD1 (5 bases). Germline lookup yields CDR1 KGHDR and CDR2 SFDVKD. The V end lost 4 bases, the J end lost 2 bases, and 7 bases lay between the germline ends. This CDR3 is built from 13 residues. The CDR3 is CATSETGQETQYF. The CDR3 DNA reads as TGTGCCACCAGTGAAACAGGACAAGAGACCCAGTACTTC.

The chain is built from TRBV6-5 and TRBJ2-2; D gene uncertain. Germline CDR1 is MNHEY and CDR2 is SVGAGI. Trimming took 2 bases from V and 7 from J, leaving 8 bases between them. The CDR3 is 13 residues long. The CDR3 DNA sequence: TGTGCCAGCAGTTACAGTGGATTCGGGGAGCTGTTTTTT. Protein product: CASSYSGFGELFF.

J is TRBJ1-2 and V is TRBV29-1, with D hard to call. V was shortened by 7 bases and J by 1 base, with 10 bases between the two germline ends. Germline CDR1 and CDR2: SQVTM and ANQGSEA. The CDR3 runs 12 residues. The CDR3 region is CSGADYNYGYTF. CDR3 in DNA: TGCAGCGGAGCAGATTATAACTATGGCTACACCTTC. Together with reference TRBV29-1 and TRBJ1-2, the CDR3 gives the full variable domain: SAVISQKPSRDICQRGTSLTIQCQVDSQVTMMFWYRQQPGQSLTLIATANQGSEATYESGFVIDKFPISRPNLTFSTLTVSNMSPEDSSIYLCSGADYNYGYTFGSGTRLTVV.

The chain couples TRBV4-3 to TRBJ2-5; no firm D call. Germline loops: CDR1 LGHNA, CDR2 YSLEER. CDR3 length equals 13 residues. Trimming left V 0 bases short and J 2 bases short, with 4 bases between. The CDR3 DNA reads as TGCGCCAGCAGCCAAGATGAGCAAGAGACCCAGTACTTC. Its protein is CASSQDEQETQYF.

The V and J genes are TRBV27 and TRBJ2-2; 8 bases fit TRBD1. V was clipped by 6 bases and J by 5 bases; unmatched bases: 2. CDR1 is MNHEY and CDR2 is SMNVEV in the germline V gene (reference sequence). The CDR3 is 13 residues long. CDR3 amino acids: CASRDRVTGELFF. The DNA for the CDR3 is TGTGCCAGCAGGGACAGGGTGACCGGGGAGCTGTTTTTT.

This chain links TRBV29-1 with TRBJ2-3, with unresolved D. In germline, CDR1 is SQVTM, CDR2 ANQGSEA. The CDR3 has 14 residues. V was shortened by 0 bases and J by 2 bases, with 9 bases between the two germline ends. CDR3 region: CSVEETKTTDTQYF. CDR3 bases: TGCAGCGTTGAAGAGACCAAGACCACAGATACGCAGTATTTT.

The gene calls are TRBV5-1 and TRBJ2-1, with TRBD2 matching over 7 bases. With V trimmed by 1 base and J by 5 bases, 3 bases remained unmatched. The CDR3 loop spans 14 amino acids. Germline V CDR1 and CDR2: SGHRS, YFSETQ. The CDR3 loop reads CASSLWLADNEQFF. The CDR3 DNA reads as TGCGCCAGCAGCTTGTGGCTAGCGGACAATGAGCAGTTCTTC.

V gene TRBV29-1 combines with J gene TRBJ2-1; tentatively, D is TRBD2 (6 bases). V lost 1 base to trimming and J lost 2 bases, with 9 bases between them. CDR1 SQVTM and CDR2 ANQGSEA come from the germline V gene. CDR3 length: 14 amino acids. This CDR3 reads CSVEGRVPYNEQFF. DNA for the CDR3: TGCAGCGTTGAAGGGAGGGTCCCCTACAATGAGCAGTTCTTC.